This T cell receptor (beta chain) derives from a study of blood T cell repertoires in COVID-19 (dated by TCRdb to 2020 to 2021). Background for the entire study: Samples from collaborators originated in the United States, Italy and Spain and spanned both the acute and convalescent phases of COVID-19. Nearly every sample came with metadata listing a de-identified subject ID, COVID-19 status, age in years and sex. A freely available public database, intended as a resource for researchers studying the immune response to SARS-CoV-2, is where the repertoires were released. Deeply sampled blood TCRbeta repertoires from subjects exposed to, actively infected with, or recovered from COVID-19 were included in the dataset. Where available, HLA class I and class II types were obtained from metadata supplied by the sample provider rather than from assay-based typing. The material from the prospective study consisted of cDNA or gDNA derived from T cells, B-cell-depleted T cells, or PBMCs. The samples were drawn from two sources: the first 160 participants of the ongoing ImmuneRACE study, and 1,200 or so subjects contributed by 6 global collaborators. The research as a whole found: The amount of clinical and demographic metadata varied by source and participant and was provided uncurated.

Comment on this clone: The antigen it recognizes is unknown. No much larger clone exists at a distance of one base, and base qualities are not known.

A second Seattle source provided samples from volunteer blood donors who had recovered from COVID-19. Each collaborating institution followed its own protocols to collect whole blood in K2EDTA tubes. For TCRbeta analysis, collaborator samples were shipped as frozen whole blood, as isolated PBMCs, or as DNA extracted from either sample type. V trim: 6 bases; J trim: 0 bases; unmatched bases: 2. From a lookup of the germline V gene (reference sequence), CDR1 and CDR2 are SGHAT and FQDESV. Inclusive of the bounding cysteine and phenylalanine, the CDR3 is 13 residues long. Left in the record is the CDR3 DNA by itself, 39 bases read in frame from the first base. TCRbeta CDR3 regions were amplified from genomic DNA by means of the immunoSEQ Assay, a bias-controlled multiplex PCR. Regarding the original processing steps: The number of nucleated cells in each sample was estimated by amplification of reference gene primers within the assay. Sequence reads were collapsed and filtered to measure the absolute abundance of every unique TCRbeta CDR3 rearrangement. For each sample, productive Simpson clonality was calculated as the square root of Simpson's diversity index across productive rearrangements. TCRdb took over this immuneACCESS table, retaining in-frame rearrangements with V and J assigned. Such tables are incomplete; in checked studies, under half of the missing clones stem from an unresolved V gene, and the remainder is unexplained. V, J and clone size are taken as reported in that table, and D and trimming were inferred from the DNA itself. This sample lists about 190,000 clones; less than 80% were detected once. Jointly, the top ten make up about 13% of the sample.

This sequence was found in a man aged 45-60 years who had recovered from COVID-19. Recombination joined TRBV11-1 with TRBJ2-7; TRBD1 aligns with 7 central bases. Sequencing input: peripheral blood. The DNA reads TGTGCCAGCAGTTGGACAGGCTCCTACGAGCAGTACTTC. It translates as CASSWTGSYEQYF.